This TCR beta chain derives from a study of TIL therapy for anti-PD-1-resistant metastatic lung cancer. Looking at the study overall: Tumors carried a median about 1.5 non-synonymous mutations per megabase. Study-wide results and limits: TIL cultures after expansion showed higher clonality and lower diversity than baseline tumor (median 6% vs 31%). This highly selected cohort may not generalize to typical lung cancer patients.

The libraries were made with immunoSEQ v3. Each library reached 1.5 million to 2.5 million read pairs, or 5-6 million at deep level. Data came from immunoSEQ multiplex PCR; TCRdb stores just in-frame clones and leaves some out. The data hold about 50,000 clones, with 70% to 85% observed a single time. The CDR3 length is 15 residues. V trimming: 2 bases; J trimming: 4 bases; junction bases outside the gene matches: 2. CDR1 is GTSNPN, CDR2 SVGIG, per germline (reference sequence). In regard to this clone: Its antigen is undetermined.

Time point denoted: pre-treatment sample, taken before nivolumab and TIL therapy. Pleural nodules or supraclavicular lymph nodes made up most of the excised metastases sampled. The chain links TRBV30 to TRBJ2-3; 14 bases match TRBD2. This TCR was sampled from a person aged 25 to 79 with non-small cell lung cancer. The sample was tumor tissue, taken at baseline. CDR3 nucleotide sequence: TGTGCCTGGAGTTTGGGACTAGCGGGAGCAGATACGCAGTATTTT. This gives the protein CAWSLGLAGADTQYF.